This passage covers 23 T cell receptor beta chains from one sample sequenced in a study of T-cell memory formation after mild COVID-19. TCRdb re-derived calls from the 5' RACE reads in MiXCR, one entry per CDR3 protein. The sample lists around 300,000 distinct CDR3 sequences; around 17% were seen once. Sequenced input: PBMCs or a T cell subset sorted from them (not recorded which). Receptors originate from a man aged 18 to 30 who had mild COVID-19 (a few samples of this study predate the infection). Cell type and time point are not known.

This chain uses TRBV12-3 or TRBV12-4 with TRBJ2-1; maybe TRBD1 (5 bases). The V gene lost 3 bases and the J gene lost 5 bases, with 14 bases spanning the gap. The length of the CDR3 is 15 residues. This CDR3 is CASSLWGPKDNEQFF. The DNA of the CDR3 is TGTGCCAGCAGTTTGTGGGGCCCTAAAGACAATGAGCAGTTCTTC.

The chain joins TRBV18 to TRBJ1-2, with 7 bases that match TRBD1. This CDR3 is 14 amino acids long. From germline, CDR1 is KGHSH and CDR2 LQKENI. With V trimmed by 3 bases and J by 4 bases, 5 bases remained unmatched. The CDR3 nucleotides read TGTGCCAGCTCACCGACGACAGGGAGCTATGGCTACACCTTC. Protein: CASSPTTGSYGYTF.

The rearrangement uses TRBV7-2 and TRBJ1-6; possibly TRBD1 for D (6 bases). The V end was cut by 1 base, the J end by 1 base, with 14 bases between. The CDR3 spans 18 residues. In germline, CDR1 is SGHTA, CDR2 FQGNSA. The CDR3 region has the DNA TGTGCCAGCAGCTTAGAGGACAGAAGAGGTTCCTATAATTCACCCCTCCACTTT. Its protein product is CASSLEDRRGSYNSPLHF.

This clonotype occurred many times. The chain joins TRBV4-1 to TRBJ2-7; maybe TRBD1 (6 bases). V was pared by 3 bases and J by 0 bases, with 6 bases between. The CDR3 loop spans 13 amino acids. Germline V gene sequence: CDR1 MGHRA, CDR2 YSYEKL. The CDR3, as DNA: TGCGCCAGCAGCCAGACAGGCTCCTACGAGCAGTACTTC. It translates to CASSQTGSYEQYF.

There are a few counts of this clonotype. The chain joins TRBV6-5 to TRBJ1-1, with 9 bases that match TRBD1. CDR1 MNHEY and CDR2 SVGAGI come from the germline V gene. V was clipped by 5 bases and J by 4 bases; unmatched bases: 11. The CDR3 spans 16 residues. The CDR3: CASSRTGTGPATEAFF. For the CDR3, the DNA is TGTGCCAGCAGTCGAACCGGGACAGGGCCCGCCACTGAAGCTTTCTTT.

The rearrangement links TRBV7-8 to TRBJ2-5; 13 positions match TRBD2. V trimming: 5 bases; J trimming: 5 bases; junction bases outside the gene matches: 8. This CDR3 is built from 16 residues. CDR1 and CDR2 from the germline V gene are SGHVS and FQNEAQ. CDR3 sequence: CASSQSLAGGPETQYF. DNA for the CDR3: TGTGCCAGCAGCCAGTCACTAGCGGGGGGGCCGGAGACCCAGTACTTC.

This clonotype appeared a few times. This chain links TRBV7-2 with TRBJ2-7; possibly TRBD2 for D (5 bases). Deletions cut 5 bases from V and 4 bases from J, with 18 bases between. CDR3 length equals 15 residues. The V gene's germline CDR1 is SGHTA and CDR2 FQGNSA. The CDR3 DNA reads TGTGCCAGCAGCCCCTCCGCTAGCAACCTATACGAGCAGTACTTC. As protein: CASSPSASNLYEQYF.

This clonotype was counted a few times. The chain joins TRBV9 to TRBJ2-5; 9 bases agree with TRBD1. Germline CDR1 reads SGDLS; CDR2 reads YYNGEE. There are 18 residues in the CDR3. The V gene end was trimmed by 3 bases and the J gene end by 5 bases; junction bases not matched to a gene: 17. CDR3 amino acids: CASSGGTGSPIRTETQYF. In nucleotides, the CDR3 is TGTGCCAGCAGCGGTGGGACAGGGAGTCCCATTCGAACGGAGACCCAGTACTTC.

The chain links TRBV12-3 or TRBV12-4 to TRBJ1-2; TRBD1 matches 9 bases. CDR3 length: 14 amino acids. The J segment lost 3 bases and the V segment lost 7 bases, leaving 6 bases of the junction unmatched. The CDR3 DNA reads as TGTGCCAGCACGGACAGGGGCCGTCACTATGGCTACACCTTC. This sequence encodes CASTDRGRHYGYTF.

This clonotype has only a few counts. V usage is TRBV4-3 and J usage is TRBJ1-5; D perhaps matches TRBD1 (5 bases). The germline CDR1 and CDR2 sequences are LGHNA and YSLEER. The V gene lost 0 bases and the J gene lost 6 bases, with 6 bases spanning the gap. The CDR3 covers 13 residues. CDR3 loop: CASSQDQGQPQHF. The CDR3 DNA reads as TGCGCCAGCAGCCAAGATCAGGGTCAGCCCCAGCATTTT.

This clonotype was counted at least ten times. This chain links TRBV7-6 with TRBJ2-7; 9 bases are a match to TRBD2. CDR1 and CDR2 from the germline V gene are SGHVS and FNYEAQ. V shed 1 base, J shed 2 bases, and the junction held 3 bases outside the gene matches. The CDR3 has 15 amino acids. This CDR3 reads CASSLGSGGPYEQYV. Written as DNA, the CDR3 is TGTGCCAGCAGCTTAGGGAGCGGGGGGCCCTACGAGCAGTACGTC.

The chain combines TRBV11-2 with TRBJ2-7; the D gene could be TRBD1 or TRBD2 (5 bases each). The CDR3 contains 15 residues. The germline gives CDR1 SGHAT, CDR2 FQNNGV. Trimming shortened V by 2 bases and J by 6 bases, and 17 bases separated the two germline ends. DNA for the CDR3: TGTGCCAGCAGCTTATTTCCTGGGGGTAATGGCGAGCAGTACGTC. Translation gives CASSLFPGGNGEQYV.

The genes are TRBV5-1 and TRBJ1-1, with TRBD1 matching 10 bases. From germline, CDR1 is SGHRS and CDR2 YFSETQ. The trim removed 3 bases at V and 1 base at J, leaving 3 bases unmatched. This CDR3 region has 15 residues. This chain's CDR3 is CASSSTGGGNTEAFF. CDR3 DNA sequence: TGCGCCAGCAGCTCGACAGGGGGCGGGAACACTGAAGCTTTCTTT. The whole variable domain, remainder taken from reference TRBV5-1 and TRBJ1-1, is KAGVTQTPRYLIKTRGQQVTLSCSPISGHRSVSWYQQTPGQGLQFLFEYFSETQRNKGNFPGRFSGRQFSNSRSEMNVSTLELGDSALYLCASSSTGGGNTEAFFGQGTRLTVV.

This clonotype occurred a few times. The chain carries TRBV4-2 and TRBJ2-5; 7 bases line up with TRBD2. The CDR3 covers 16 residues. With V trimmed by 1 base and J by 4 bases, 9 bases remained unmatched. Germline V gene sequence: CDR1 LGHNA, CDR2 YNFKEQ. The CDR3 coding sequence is TGTGCCAGCAGCCAAGGCCTAGCGGCTGGGGGAGAGACCCAGTACTTC. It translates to CASSQGLAAGGETQYF.

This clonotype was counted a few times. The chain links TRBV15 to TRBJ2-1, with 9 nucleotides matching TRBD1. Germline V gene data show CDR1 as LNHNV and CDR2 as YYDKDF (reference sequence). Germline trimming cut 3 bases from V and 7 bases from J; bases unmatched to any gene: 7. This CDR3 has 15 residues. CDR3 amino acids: CATSSRDRARNEQFF. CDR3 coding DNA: TGTGCCACCAGCAGCCGGGACAGGGCAAGGAATGAGCAGTTCTTC.

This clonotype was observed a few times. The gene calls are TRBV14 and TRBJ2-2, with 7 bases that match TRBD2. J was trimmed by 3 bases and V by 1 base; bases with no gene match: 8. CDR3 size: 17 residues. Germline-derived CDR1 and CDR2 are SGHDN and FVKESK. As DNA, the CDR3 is TGTGCCAGCAGCCAAGGAGCGCTTGCGGGGGACACCGGGGAGCTGTTTTTT. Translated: CASSQGALAGDTGELFF.

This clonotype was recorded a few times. The CDR3 DNA reads as TGTGCCAGCAGCTCCAGGGGTTATGGCTACACCTTC. Amino acids: CASSSRGYGYTF. The chain has TRBV9 and TRBJ1-2, with D maybe TRBD1 (6 bases). The CDR3 runs to 12 residues. The germline CDR1 and CDR2 sequences are SGDLS and YYNGEE. V was cut by 4 bases and J by 5 bases, with 9 bases left in between.

The CDR3: CASSPGRGSTDTQYF. The CDR3 coding sequence is TGTGCCAGCAGCCCGGGGCGGGGGAGTACAGATACGCAGTATTTT. The chain links TRBV7-2 to TRBJ2-3, with 7 bases that match TRBD2. The CDR3 covers 15 residues. Germline lookup yields CDR1 SGHTA and CDR2 FQGNSA. Germline trimming cut 5 bases from V and 3 bases from J; bases unmatched to any gene: 8.

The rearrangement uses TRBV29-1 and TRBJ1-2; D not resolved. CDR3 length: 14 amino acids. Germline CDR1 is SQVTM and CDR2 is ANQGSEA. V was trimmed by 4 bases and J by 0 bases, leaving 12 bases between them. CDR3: CSVVGRPSNYGYTF. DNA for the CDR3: TGCAGCGTTGTCGGCAGACCTTCTAACTATGGCTACACCTTC.

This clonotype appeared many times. The CDR3 region is CASSSRTDSYEQYF. The CDR3 DNA reads as TGTGCCAGCAGTTCCCGGACGGACTCCTACGAGCAGTACTTC. The chain uses TRBV6-2 or TRBV6-3 and TRBJ2-7; D gene ambiguous. Germline CDR1 reads MNHEY; CDR2 reads SVGEGT. CDR3 size: 14 residues. V was cut by 4 bases and J by 0 bases, with 10 bases left in between.

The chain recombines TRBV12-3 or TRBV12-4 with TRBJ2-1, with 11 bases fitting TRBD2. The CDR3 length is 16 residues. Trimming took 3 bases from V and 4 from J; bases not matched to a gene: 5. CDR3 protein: CASSFIAGGPYNEQFF. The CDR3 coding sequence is TGTGCCAGCAGTTTCATAGCGGGGGGGCCATACAATGAGCAGTTCTTC.

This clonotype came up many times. CDR3 nucleotide sequence: TGCAGTGCAACTACAGAAAACATTCAGTACTTC. Protein product: CSATTENIQYF. The chain is built from TRBV20-1 and TRBJ2-4; the D is unclear. Trimming removed 6 bases from V and 5 bases from J, with 8 bases in between. From germline, CDR1 is DFQATT and CDR2 SNEGSKA (reference sequence). The CDR3 is 11 amino acids.

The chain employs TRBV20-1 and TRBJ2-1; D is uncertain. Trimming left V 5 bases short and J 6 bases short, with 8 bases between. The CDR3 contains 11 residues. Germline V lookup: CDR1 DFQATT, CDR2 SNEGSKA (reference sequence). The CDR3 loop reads CSAARANEQFF. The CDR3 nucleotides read TGCAGTGCTGCGCGAGCCAATGAGCAGTTCTTC.